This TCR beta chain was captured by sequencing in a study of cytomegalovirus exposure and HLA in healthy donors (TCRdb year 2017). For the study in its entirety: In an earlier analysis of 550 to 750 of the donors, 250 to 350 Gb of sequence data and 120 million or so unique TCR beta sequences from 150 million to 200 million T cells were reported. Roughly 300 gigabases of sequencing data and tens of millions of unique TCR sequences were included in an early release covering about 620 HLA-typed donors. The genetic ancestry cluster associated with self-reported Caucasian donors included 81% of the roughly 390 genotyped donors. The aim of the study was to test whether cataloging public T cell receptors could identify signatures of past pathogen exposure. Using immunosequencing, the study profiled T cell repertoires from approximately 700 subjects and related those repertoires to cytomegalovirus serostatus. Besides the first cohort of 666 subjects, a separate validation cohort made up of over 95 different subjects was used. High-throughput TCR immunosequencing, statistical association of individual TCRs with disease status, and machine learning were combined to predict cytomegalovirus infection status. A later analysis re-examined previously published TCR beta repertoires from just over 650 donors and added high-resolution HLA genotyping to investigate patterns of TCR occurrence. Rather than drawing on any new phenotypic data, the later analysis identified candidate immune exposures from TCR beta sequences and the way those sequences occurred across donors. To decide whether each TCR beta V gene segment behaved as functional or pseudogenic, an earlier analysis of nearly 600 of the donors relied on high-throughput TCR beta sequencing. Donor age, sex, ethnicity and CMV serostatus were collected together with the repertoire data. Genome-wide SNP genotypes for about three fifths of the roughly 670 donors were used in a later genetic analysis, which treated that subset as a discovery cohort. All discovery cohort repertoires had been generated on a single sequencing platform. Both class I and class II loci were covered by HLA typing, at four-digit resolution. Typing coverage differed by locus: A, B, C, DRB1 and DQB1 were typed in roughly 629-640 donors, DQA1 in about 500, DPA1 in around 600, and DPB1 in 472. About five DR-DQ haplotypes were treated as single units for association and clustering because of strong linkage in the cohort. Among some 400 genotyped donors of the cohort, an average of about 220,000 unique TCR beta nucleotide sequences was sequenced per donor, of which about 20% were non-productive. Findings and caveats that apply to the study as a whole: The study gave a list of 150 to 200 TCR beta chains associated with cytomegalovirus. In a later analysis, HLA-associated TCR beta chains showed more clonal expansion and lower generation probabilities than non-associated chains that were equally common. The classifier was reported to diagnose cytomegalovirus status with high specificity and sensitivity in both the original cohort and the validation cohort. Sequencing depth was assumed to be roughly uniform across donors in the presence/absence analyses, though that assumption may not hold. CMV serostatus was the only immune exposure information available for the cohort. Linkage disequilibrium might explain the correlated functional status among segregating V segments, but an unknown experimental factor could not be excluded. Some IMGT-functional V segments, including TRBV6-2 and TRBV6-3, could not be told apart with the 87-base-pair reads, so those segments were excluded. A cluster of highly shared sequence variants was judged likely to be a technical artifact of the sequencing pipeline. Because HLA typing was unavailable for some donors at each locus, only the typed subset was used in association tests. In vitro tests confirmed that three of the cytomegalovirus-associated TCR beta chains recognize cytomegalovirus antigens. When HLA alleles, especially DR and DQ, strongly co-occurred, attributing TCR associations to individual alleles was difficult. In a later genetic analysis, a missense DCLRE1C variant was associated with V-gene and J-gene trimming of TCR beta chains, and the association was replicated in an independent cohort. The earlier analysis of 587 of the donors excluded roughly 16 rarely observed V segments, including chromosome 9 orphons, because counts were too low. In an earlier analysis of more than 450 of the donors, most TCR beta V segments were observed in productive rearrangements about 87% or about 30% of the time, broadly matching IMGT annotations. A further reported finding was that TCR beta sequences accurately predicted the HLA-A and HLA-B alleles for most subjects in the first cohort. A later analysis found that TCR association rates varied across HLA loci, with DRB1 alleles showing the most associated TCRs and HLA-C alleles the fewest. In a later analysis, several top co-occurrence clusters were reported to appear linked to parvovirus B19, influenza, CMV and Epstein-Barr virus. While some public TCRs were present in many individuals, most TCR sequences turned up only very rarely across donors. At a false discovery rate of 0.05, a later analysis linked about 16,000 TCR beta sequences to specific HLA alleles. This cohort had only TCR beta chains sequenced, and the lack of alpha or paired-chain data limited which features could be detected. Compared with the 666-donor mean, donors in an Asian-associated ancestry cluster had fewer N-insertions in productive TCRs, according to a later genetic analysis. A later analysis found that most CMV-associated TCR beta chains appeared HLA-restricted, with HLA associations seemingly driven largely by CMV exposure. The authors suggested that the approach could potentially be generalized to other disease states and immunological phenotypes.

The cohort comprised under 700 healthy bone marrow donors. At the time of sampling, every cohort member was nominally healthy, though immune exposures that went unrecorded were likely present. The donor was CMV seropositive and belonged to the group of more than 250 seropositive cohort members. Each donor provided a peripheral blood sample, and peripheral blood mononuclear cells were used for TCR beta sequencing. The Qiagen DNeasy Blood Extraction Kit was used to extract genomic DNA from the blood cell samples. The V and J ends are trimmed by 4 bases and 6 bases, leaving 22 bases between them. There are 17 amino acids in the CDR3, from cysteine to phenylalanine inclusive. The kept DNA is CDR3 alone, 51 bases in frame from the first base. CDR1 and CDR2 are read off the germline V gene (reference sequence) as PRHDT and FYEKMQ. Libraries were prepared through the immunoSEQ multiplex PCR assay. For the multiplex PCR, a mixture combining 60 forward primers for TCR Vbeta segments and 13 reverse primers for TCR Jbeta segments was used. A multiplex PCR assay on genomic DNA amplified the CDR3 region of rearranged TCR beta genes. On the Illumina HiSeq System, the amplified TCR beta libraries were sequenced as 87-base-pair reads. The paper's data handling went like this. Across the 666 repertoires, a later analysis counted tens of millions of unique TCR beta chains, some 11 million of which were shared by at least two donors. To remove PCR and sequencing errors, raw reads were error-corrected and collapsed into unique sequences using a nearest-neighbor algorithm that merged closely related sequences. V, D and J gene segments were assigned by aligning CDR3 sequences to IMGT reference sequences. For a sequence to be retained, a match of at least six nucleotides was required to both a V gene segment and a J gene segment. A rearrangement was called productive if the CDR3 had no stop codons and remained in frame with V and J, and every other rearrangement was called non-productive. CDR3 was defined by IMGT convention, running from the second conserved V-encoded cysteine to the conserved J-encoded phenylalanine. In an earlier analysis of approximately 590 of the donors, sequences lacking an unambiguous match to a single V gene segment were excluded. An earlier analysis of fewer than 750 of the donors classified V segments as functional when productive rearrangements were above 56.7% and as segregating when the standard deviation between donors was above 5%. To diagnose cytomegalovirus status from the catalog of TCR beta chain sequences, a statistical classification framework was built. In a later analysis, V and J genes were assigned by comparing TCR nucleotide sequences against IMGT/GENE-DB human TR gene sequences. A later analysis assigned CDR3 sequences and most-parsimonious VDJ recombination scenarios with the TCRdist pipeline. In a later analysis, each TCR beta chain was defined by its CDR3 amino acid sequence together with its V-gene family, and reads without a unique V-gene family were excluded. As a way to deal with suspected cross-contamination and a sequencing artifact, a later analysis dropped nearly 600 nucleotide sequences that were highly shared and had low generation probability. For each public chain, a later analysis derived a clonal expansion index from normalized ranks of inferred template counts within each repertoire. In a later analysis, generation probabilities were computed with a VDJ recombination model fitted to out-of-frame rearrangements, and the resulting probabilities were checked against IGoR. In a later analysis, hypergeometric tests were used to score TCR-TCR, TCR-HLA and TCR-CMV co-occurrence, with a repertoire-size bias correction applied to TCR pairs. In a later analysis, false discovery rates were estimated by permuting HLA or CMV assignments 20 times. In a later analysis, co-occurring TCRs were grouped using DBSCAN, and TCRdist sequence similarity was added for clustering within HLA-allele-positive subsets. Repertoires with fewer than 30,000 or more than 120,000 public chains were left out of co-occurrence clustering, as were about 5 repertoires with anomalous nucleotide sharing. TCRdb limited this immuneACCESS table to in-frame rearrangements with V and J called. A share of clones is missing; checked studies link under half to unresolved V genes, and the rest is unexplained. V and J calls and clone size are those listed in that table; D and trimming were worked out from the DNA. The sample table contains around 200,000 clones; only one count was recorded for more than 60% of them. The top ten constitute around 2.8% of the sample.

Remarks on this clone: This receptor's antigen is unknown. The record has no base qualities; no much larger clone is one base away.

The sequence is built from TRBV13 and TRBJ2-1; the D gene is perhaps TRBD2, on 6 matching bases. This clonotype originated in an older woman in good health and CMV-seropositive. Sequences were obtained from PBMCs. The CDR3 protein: CASSSRPPGSGSNEQFF. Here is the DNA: TGTGCCAGCAGCTCCCGACCCCCTGGAAGCGGGTCCAATGAGCAGTTCTTC. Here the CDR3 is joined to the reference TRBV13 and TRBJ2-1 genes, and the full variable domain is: AAGVIQSPRHLIKEKRETATLKCYPIPRHDTVYWYQQGPGQDPQFLISFYEKMQSDKGSIPDRFSAQQFSDYHSELNMSSLELGDSALYFCASSSRPPGSGSNEQFFGPGTRLTVL.